This T cell receptor (beta chain) was sequenced during a study of T cells in Graves' hyperthyroidism and ophthalmopathy. Reasons for excluding patients were uncontrolled infection, other autoimmune disease, pregnancy or lactation. Authors of the study amplified TCR beta CDR3 regions from RNA transcripts. First-round RT-PCR of the TCR CDR3 relied on the HTBI primer set. TCRdb used MiXCR to reprocess the multiplex PCR reads, holding one entry per CDR3 protein. The profile shows nearly 600,000 distinct CDR3 sequences, 13% to 15% of them singletons. This clonotype was seen only a few times. Its antigen remains unknown. Study-wide results and limits: A median around 6.4 months before onset, the model predicted ophthalmopathy. Most thyroid-expanded clonotypes above 0.001 were also found in blood.

The receptor comes from a woman between 18 and 29 years old with Graves' ophthalmopathy. The sample taken for sequencing was blood.

The CDR3 here is CASSPRTGDQETQYF. The CDR3 nucleotides are TGTGCCAGCAGCCCCAGGACGGGTGATCAAGAGACCCAGTACTTC. V usage is TRBV12-3 or TRBV12-4 and J usage is TRBJ2-5; D remains unclear. Deletions cut 6 bases from V and 2 bases from J, with 16 bases between. The length of the CDR3 is 15 residues.